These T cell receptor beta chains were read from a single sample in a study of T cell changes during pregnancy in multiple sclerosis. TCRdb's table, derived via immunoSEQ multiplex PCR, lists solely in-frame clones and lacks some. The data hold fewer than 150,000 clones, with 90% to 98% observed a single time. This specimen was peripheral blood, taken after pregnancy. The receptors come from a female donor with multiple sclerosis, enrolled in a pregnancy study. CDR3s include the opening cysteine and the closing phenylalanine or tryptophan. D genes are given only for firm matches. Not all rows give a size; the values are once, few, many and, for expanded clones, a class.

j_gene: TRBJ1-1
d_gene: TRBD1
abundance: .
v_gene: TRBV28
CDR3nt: TGTGCCAGCAGTTTAGAGGGGGCAGGAACTGAAGCTTTCTTT
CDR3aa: CASSLEGAGTEAFF

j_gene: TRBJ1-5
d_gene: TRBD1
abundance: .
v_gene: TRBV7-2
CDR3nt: TGTGCCAGCAGCTTTTACAGGGGGAACAATCAGCCCCAGCATTTT
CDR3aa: CASSFYRGNNQPQHF

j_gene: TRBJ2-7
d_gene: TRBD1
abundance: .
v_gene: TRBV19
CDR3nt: TGTGCCAGTAGCCGACGACAGGGGGGGACCTACGAGCAGTACTTC
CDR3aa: CASSRRQGGTYEQYF

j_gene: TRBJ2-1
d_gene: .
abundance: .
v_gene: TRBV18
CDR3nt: TGTGCCAGCTCACCACTAGGGGAGGCGGAGCAGTTCTTC
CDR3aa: CASSPLGEAEQFF

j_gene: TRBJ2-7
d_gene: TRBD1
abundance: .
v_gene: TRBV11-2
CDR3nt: TGTGCCAGCAGACCCTACAGGGGGAAGGTGTACGAGCAGTACTTC
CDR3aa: CASRPYRGKVYEQYF

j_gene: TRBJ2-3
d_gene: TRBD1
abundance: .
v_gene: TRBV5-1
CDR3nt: TGCGCCAGCAGCTCCGGGACAGTACTAGATACGCAGTATTTT
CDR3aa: CASSSGTVLDTQYF

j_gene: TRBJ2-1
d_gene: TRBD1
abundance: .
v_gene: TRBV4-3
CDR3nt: TGCGCCAGCAGCCAAGATCAGGGGGATGAGCAGTTCTTC
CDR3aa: CASSQDQGDEQFF

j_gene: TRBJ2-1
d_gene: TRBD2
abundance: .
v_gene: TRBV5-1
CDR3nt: TGCGCCAGCAGCCCACTAGCGTTGTACAATGAGCAGTTCTTC
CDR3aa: CASSPLALYNEQFF

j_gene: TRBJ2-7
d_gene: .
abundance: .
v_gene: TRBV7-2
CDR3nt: TGTGCCAGCAGCCCCTCCCGGCGGGGCTACGAGCAGTACTTC
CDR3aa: CASSPSRRGYEQYF

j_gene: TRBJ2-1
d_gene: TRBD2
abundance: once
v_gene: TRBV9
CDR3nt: TGTGCCAGCAGCGCGGGAGGGCGGGAGCAGTTCTTC
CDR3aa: CASSAGGREQFF

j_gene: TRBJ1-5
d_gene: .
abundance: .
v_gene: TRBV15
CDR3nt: TGTGCCACCAGCACACAGGGTCCCTATCAGCCCCAGCATTTT
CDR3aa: CATSTQGPYQPQHF

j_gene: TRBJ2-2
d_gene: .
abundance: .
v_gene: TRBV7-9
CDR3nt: TGTGCCAGCAGCCCGACAAGCGGGAACACCGGGGAGCTGTTTTTT
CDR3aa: CASSPTSGNTGELFF

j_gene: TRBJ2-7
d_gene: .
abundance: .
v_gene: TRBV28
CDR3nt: TGTGCCAGCACCTTCGGAGACTACGAGCAGTACTTC
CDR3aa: CASTFGDYEQYF

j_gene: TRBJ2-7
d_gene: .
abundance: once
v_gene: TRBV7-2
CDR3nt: TGTGCCAGCAGCCCGAACAGGGTTCAGGGGGAGCAGTACTTC
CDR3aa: CASSPNRVQGEQYF

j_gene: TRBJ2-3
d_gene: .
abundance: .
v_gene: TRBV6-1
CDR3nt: TGTGCCAGCAGTTTCAGGGGCACAGATACGCAGTATTTT
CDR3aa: CASSFRGTDTQYF

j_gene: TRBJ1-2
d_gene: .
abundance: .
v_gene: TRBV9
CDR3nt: TGTGCCAGCAGCGTAGATTTCGGGATGGACTACACCTTC
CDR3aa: CASSVDFGMDYTF

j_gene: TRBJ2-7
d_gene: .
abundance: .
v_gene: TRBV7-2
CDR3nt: TGTGCCAGCAGCTTAGAGGGAGTAGGGCACTACGAGCAGTACTTC
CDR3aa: CASSLEGVGHYEQYF

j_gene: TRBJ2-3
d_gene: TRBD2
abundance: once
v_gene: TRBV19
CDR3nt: TGTGCCAGTAGCATCCCGGTAGTAGCGGGAGTGGCAGATACGCAGTATTTT
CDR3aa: CASSIPVVAGVADTQYF

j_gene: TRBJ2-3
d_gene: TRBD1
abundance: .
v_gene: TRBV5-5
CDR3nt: TGTGCCAGCAGCTTTTGGGACAGGGAGGGGGATACGCAGTATTTT
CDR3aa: CASSFWDREGDTQYF

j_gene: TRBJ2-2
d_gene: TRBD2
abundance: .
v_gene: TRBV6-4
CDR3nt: TGTGCCAGCAGTGACCCGAGCGGGACTAGCGGAGCGAACACCGGGGAGCTGTTTTTT
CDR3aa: CASSDPSGTSGANTGELFF

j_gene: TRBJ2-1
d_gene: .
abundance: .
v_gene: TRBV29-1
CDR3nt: TGCAGCGTTGAAGGACCAGCGAACCCAACCTACAATGAGCAGTTCTTC
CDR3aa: CSVEGPANPTYNEQFF

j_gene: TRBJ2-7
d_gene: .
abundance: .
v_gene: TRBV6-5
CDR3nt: TGTGCCAGCAGCCTGGGGGGTCTATACGAGCAGTACTTC
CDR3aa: CASSLGGLYEQYF

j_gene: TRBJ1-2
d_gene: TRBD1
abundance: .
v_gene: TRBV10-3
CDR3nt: TGTGCCATCAGTGATAGGACAGGGCATGGCTACACCTTC
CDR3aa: CAISDRTGHGYTF

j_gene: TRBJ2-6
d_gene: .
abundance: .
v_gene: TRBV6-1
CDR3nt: TGTGCCAGCAGTGCGAGGGTTGGGGCCAACGTCCTGACTTTC
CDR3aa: CASSARVGANVLTF

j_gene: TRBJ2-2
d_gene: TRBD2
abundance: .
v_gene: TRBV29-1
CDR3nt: TGCAGCGTTGGAGTAGCGGGAGTGGGCACCGGGGAGCTGTTTTTT
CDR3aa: CSVGVAGVGTGELFF

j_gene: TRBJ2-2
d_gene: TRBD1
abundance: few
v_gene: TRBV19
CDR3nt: TGTGCCACCTCAATAGGGGACAGGGCGGTCGGGGAGCTGTTTTTT
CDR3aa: CATSIGDRAVGELFF

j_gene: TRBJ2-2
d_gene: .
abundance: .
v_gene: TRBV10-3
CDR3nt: TGTGCCATCAGTGAGTCAGTGAGCAGGTTGCACACCGGGGAGCTGTTTTTT
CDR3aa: CAISESVSRLHTGELFF

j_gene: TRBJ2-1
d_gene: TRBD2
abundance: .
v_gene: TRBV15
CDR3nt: TGTGCCACCAGCAGGACGTCCGCGGGAGGGCCGACCAATGAGCAGTTCTTC
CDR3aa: CATSRTSAGGPTNEQFF

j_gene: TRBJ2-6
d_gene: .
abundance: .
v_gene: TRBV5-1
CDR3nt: TGCGCCAGCAGCTTGTGGGCGGGGTCTGGGGCCAACGTCCTGACTTTC
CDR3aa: CASSLWAGSGANVLTF

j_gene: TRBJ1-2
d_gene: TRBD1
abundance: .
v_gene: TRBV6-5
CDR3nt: TGTGCCAGCAGTCGGACAGGGCGGGGTGGCTACACCTTC
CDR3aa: CASSRTGRGGYTF

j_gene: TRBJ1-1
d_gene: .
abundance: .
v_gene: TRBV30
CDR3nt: TGTGCCTGGAGTCTCAGGGACACTGAAGCTTTCTTT
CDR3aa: CAWSLRDTEAFF

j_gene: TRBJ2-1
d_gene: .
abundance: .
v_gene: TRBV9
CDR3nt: TGTGCCAGCAGCGTAGATGAAGGGAGTGGTAGCGATGAGCAGTTCTTC
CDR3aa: CASSVDEGSGSDEQFF

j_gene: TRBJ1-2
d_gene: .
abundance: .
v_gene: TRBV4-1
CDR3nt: TGCGCCAGCAGCCAAGATTCGGGGGAAGGTGGATGGCGAGGCTACACCTTC
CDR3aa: CASSQDSGEGGWRGYTF

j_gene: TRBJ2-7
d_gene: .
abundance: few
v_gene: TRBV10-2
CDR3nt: TGCGCCAGCAGGGCCGGGTCCTACGAGCAGTACTTC
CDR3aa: CASRAGSYEQYF

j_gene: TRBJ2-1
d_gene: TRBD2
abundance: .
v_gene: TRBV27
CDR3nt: TGTGCCAGCACCCCAACTAGCGCCCATGAGCAGTTCTTC
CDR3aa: CASTPTSAHEQFF

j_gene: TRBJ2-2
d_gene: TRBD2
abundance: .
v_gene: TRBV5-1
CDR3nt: TGCGCCAGCAGCTGGCCCTTGCGGGAGGGCCCCACGAACACCGGGGAGCTGTTTTTT
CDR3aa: CASSWPLREGPTNTGELFF

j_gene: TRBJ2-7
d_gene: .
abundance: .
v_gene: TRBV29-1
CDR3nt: TGCAGCGTTGAGATTCTCAACAGCTCCTACGAGCAGTACTTC
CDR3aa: CSVEILNSSYEQYF

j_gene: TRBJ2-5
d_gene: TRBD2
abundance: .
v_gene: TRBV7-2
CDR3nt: TGTGCCAGCAGCTTAACCGGACTAGACGAGACCCAGTACTTC
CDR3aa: CASSLTGLDETQYF

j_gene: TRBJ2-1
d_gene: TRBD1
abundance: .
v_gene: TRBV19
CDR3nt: TGTGCCAGTAGTAGGGACAGCAGCTACAATGAGCAGTTCTTC
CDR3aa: CASSRDSSYNEQFF

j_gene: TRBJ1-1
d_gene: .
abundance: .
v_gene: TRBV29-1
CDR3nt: TGCAGCGGTGACGTAGGCGGCGGTGAAGCTTTCTTT
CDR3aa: CSGDVGGGEAFF

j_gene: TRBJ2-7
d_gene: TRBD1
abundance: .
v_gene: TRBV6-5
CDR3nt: TGTGCCAGCAGCCGGGACAGGGCCTTTTGGTACTTC
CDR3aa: CASSRDRAFWYF

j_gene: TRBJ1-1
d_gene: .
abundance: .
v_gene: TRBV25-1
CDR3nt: TGTGCCAGCAGAAGCACAGGGAACACTGAAGCTTTCTTT
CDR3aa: CASRSTGNTEAFF

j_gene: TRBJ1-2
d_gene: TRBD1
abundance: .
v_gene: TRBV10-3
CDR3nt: TGTGCCATCAGTGAGAATGGGGAGAAGACAGGGACTAACTATGGCTACACCTTC
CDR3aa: CAISENGEKTGTNYGYTF

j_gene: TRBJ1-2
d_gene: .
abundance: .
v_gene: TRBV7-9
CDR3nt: TGTGCCAGCAGCTTTTCCAGGGGTGAGAGTGGCTACACCTTC
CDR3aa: CASSFSRGESGYTF